The source of this TCR beta chain is a study of T cells in Graves' hyperthyroidism and ophthalmopathy. RNA transcripts provided the source from which TCR beta CDR3 regions were amplified. The HTBI primer set drove a first-round RT-PCR of the TCR CDR3. TCRdb itself ran the multiplex PCR reads through MiXCR, one entry per CDR3 protein. This table has about 400,000 distinct CDR3 sequences, approximately 15% appearing once. This clonotype was counted ten times or more. The CDR3 length is 13 residues. Germline CDR1 SGHTA, CDR2 FQGNSA. V was clipped by 3 bases and J by 5 bases, with 10 bases between them. The chain couples TRBV7-2 to TRBJ2-5; D is undetermined. The specimen was blood. The sequence derives from a man aged 18 to 30 with Graves' ophthalmopathy. The CDR3 region has the DNA TGTGCCAGCAGCTTCTCCGTCGGGGAGACCCAGTACTTC. This gives the protein CASSFSVGETQYF.